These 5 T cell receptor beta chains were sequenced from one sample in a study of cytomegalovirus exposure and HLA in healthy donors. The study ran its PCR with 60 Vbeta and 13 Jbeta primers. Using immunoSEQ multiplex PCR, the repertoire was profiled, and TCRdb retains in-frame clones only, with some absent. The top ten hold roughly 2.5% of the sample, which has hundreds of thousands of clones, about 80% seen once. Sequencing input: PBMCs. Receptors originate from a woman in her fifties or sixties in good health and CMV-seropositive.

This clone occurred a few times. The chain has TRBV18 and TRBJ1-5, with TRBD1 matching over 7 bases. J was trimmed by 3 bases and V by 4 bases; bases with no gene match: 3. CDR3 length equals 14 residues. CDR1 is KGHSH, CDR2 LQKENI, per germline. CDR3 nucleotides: TGTGCCAGCTCACTCGGGACAGTCAATCAGCCCCAGCATTTT. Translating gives CASSLGTVNQPQHF.

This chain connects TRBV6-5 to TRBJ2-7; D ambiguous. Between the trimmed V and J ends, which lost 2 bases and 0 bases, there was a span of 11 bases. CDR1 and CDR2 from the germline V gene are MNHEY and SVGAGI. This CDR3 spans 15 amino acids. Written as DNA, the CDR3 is TGTGCCAGCAGTTACCAACCGACAACCTCCTACGAGCAGTACTTC. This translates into CASSYQPTTSYEQYF.

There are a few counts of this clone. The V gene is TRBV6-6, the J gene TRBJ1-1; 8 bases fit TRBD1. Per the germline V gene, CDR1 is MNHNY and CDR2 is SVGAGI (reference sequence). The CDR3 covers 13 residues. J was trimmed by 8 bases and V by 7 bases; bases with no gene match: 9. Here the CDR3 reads CASTLRGQEEAFF. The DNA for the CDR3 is TGTGCCAGCACCCTCCGGGGACAGGAGGAAGCTTTCTTT.

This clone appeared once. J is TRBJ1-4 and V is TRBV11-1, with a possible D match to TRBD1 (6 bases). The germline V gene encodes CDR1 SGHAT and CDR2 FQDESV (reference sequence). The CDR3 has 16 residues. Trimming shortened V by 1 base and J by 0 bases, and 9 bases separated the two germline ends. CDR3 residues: CASSLGRQATNEKLFF. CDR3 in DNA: TGTGCCAGCAGCTTAGGACGACAGGCAACTAATGAAAAACTGTTTTTT.

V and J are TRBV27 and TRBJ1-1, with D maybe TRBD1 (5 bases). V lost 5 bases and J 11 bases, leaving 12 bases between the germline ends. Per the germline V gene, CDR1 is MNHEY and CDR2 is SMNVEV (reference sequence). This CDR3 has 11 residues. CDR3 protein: CASSAWKGAFF. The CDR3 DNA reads TGTGCCAGCAGTGCCTGGAAGGGGGCTTTCTTT.